These 5 T cell receptor beta chains came from one sample sequenced in a study of T cells expressing NK-cell markers. After re-calling the 5' RACE reads, TCRdb lists one entry per CDR3 protein, DNA absent. This table holds over 100,000 distinct CDR3 sequences. Sequences were obtained from blood T cells: a sorted CD56 or NKG2C T cell subset, CD4+ or CD8+ T cells, or bulk PBMC T cells (not recorded which). These TCRs come from a woman between 18 and 70 years old in good health.

The chain joins TRBV20-1 to TRBJ1-5. This CDR3 contains 14 residues. The germline V gene has CDR1 DFQATT and CDR2 SNEGSKA (reference sequence). Here the CDR3 reads CSARAQSGNQPQHF.

The chain carries TRBV15 and TRBJ2-7; the TCRdb call, TRBD2, lacks DNA for checking. This CDR3 region has 12 residues. In germline, CDR1 is LNHNV, CDR2 YYDKDF (reference sequence). The CDR3 is CATSARVTEQYF.

The CDR3 region is CASSLDSRYEKLFF. The chain joins TRBV14 to TRBJ1-4; TCRdb gives TRBD1 as the D gene, but with no DNA this cannot be confirmed. The germline CDR1 and CDR2 sequences are SGHDN and FVKESK. The CDR3 has 14 residues.

CDR3 sequence reads: CASSYQGVSYEQYF. This rearrangement joins TRBV27 to TRBJ2-7; the TCRdb call, TRBD1, lacks DNA for checking. This CDR3 spans 14 amino acids. Germline V CDR1 and CDR2: MNHEY, SMNVEV (reference sequence).

J is TRBJ2-1 and V is TRBV10-3; TCRdb reports TRBD1, a call that lacks DNA to check it against. This CDR3 spans 18 amino acids. CDR1 and CDR2 (germline): ENHRY, SYGVKD. CDR3 sequence: CAISESGLTGQGADEQFF.